A single sample is the source of the 16 T cell receptor beta chains below, sequenced in a study of control samples from healthy donors and cancer patients. Measured with immunoSEQ multiplex PCR; TCRdb has only the in-frame clones, and not every one. The sample carries about 53,000 clones, roughly 90% recorded once. The sequencing sample was made of PBMCs. The receptors derive from a man in his 60s with head and neck cancer.

The V gene is TRBV7-3, the J gene TRBJ2-3; 7 nucleotides match TRBD2. Trimming at V came to 2 bases and at J to 0 bases, leaving 8 bases not matched to a gene. Germline loops: CDR1 SGHTA, CDR2 FQGTGA. This CDR3 contains 17 residues. Here the CDR3 reads CASSLGASGSSTDTQYF. CDR3 nucleotide sequence: TGTGCCAGCAGCTTAGGGGCTAGCGGAAGTAGCACAGATACGCAGTATTTT.

The gene calls are TRBV5-1 and TRBJ1-1, with 10 bases identical to TRBD1. Trimming removed 4 bases from V and 5 bases from J; junction bases left unmatched: 17. The V gene's germline CDR1 is SGHRS and CDR2 YFSETQ. This CDR3 spans 18 amino acids. CDR3 DNA sequence: TGCGCCAGCAGCCTGCAGGGGCAGACAGGGGGCGTTTGGACTGAAGCTTTCTTT. Encoded protein: CASSLQGQTGGVWTEAFF.

The chain combines TRBV2 with TRBJ2-3; D is unresolved. With 6 bases removed from V and 5 bases from J, the gap between germline ends came to 9 bases. The V gene's germline CDR1 is SNHLY and CDR2 FYNNEI. The CDR3 contains 12 residues. CDR3 DNA: TGTGCCAGCAGGGTAAAGGGAGATACGCAGTATTTT. Translating it yields CASRVKGDTQYF.

The chain combines TRBV12-3 or TRBV12-4 with TRBJ1-3; D is unresolved. V was trimmed by 3 bases and J by 6 bases, leaving 6 bases between them. This CDR3 contains 12 residues. The CDR3 protein is CASSFGQNTIYF. CDR3 DNA sequence: TGTGCCAGCAGTTTCGGGCAAAACACCATATATTTT.

The rearrangement joins TRBV14 to TRBJ2-3; D might be TRBD1 or TRBD2, each matching 5 bases. CDR1 is SGHDN and CDR2 is FVKESK in the germline V gene. V gave up 0 bases and J gave up 8 bases, with 9 bases separating them. The length of the CDR3 is 13 residues. In DNA, the CDR3 is TGTGCCAGCAGCCAAGAAGCAGGGAGTACGCAGTATTTT. It translates to CASSQEAGSTQYF.

The chain couples TRBV13 to TRBJ2-1, with 8 bases matching TRBD1. The J segment lost 8 bases and the V segment lost 3 bases, leaving 6 bases of the junction unmatched. The CDR3 runs to 14 residues. Germline V gene sequence: CDR1 PRHDT, CDR2 FYEKMQ (reference sequence). The DNA of the CDR3 is TGTGCCAGCAGCTTGGGAACAGGGGGAGATGAGCAGTTCTTC. Translated: CASSLGTGGDEQFF.

The rearrangement uses TRBV5-8 and TRBJ1-1; D perhaps matches TRBD1 (5 bases). Germline values: CDR1 SGHTS, CDR2 YDEGEE. This CDR3 comprises 16 residues. V was clipped by 5 bases and J by 7 bases, with 24 bases between them. CDR3 in amino acids: CASSRRADSVKFEAFF. The CDR3 coding sequence is TGTGCCAGCAGTCGTAGGGCCGACAGTGTGAAGTTTGAAGCTTTCTTT.

This clone was counted only a few times. The chain combines TRBV5-5 with TRBJ2-7; D unresolved. The CDR3 spans 14 residues. Germline CDR1 reads SGHKS; CDR2 reads YYEKEE (reference sequence). The germline V and J ends were trimmed by 1 base and 0 bases, with 8 bases remaining between them. The CDR3 spells CASSLRLNSYEQYF. The CDR3 DNA reads as TGTGCCAGCAGCTTGAGGCTGAACTCCTACGAGCAGTACTTC.

The chain carries TRBV5-1 and TRBJ2-1; D unclear. This CDR3 is 13 amino acids long. Germline CDR1 and CDR2: SGHRS and YFSETQ. V was pared by 0 bases and J by 8 bases, with 9 bases between. CDR3 region: CASSLDWAYEQFF. In DNA, the CDR3 is TGCGCCAGCAGCTTGGATTGGGCCTATGAGCAGTTCTTC.

This chain connects TRBV7-2 to TRBJ2-3; TRBD2 matches 12 bases. The length of the CDR3 is 16 residues. Germline CDR1 SGHTA, CDR2 FQGNSA. J was trimmed by 3 bases and V by 5 bases; bases with no gene match: 6. CDR3 sequence reads: CASSRNLAGGTDTQYF. The CDR3 nucleotides are TGTGCCAGCAGCCGGAATCTAGCGGGGGGGACAGATACGCAGTATTTT.

The rearrangement links TRBV4-3 to TRBJ1-6; tentative D call: TRBD1 (6 bases). CDR1 and CDR2 from the germline V gene are LGHNA and YSLEER. CDR3 length: 16 amino acids. Trimming pared 0 bases from V and 10 bases from J, leaving 16 bases between. Here the CDR3 reads CASSQDVGGWGSPLHF. Written as DNA, the CDR3 is TGCGCCAGCAGCCAAGATGTTGGGGGCTGGGGGTCACCCCTCCACTTT.

The chain is built from TRBV18 and TRBJ2-2; a weak D match, TRBD1 (5 bases). Trimming pared 5 bases from V and 6 bases from J, leaving 16 bases between. The CDR3 totals 15 residues. CDR1 is KGHSH, CDR2 LQKENI, per germline. Here the CDR3 reads CASSSRQGTAGELFF. The DNA of the CDR3 is TGTGCCAGCTCATCCCGTCAGGGTACGGCCGGGGAGCTGTTTTTT.

The chain joins TRBV5-8 to TRBJ1-3; D unclear. The CDR3 runs 16 residues. V lost 0 bases, J lost 0 bases, and 10 bases lay in between. Germline V gene lookup returns CDR1 SGHTS and CDR2 YDEGEE. CDR3 coding DNA: TGTGCCAGCAGCTTGGACAGCCTTCGCTCTGGAAACACCATATATTTT. The encoded protein is CASSLDSLRSGNTIYF.

The V gene is TRBV6-4, the J gene TRBJ2-7; D possibly corresponds to TRBD1 (6 bases). With 5 bases removed from V and 5 bases from J, the gap between germline ends came to 13 bases. CDR3 length equals 13 residues. In germline, CDR1 is MRHNA, CDR2 SNTAGT. Here the CDR3 reads CASSLQGPHEQYF. The DNA of the CDR3 is TGTGCCAGCAGTCTACAGGGTCCCCACGAGCAGTACTTC.

CDR3 sequence reads: CASSQPTGFWGENEKLFF. The CDR3 DNA reads as TGCGCCAGCAGCCAGCCCACGGGATTCTGGGGGGAGAATGAAAAACTGTTTTTT. The chain combines TRBV4-1 with TRBJ1-4; a possible D gene is TRBD1 (5 bases). V shed 3 bases and J shed 5 bases, with 22 bases lying between them. Germline V lookup: CDR1 MGHRA, CDR2 YSYEKL. CDR3 length: 18 residues.

The rearrangement links TRBV5-1 to TRBJ2-2, with D maybe TRBD1 (6 bases). V dropped 0 bases and J dropped 5 bases, with 20 bases sitting between them. Germline V gene lookup returns CDR1 SGHRS and CDR2 YFSETQ. The CDR3 totals 18 residues. CDR3 protein: CASSLAATTFDRTGELFF. The CDR3 DNA reads TGCGCCAGCAGCTTGGCCGCAACAACATTTGACAGGACCGGGGAGCTGTTTTTT.